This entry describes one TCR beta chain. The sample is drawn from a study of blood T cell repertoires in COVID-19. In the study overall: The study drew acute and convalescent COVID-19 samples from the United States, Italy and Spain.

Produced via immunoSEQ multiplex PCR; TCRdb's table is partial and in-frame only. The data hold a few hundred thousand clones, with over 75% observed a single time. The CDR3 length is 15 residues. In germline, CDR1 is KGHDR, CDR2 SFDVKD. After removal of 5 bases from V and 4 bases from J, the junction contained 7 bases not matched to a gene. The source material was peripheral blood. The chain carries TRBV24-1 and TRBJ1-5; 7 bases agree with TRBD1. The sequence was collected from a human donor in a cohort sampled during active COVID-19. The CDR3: CATSGTGAENQPQHF. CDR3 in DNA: TGTGCCACCAGTGGAACAGGGGCTGAGAATCAGCCCCAGCATTTT.